The clone carrying this T cell receptor beta chain was found many times. Its specificity is unknown. The CDR3 has 13 residues. The V gene's germline CDR1 is LGHNA and CDR2 YNFKEQ. Trimming removed 4 bases at V and 3 bases at J, with 7 bases between. Time point meaning: patch test 2, 6 weeks after DPC sensitization. Described treatment: therapeutic diphenylcyclopropenone sensitization with weekly scalp DPC. Researchers extracted total RNA from unfractionated whole blood. These data come from a study of human T cells and chemical hapten exposure. About the study: Across the whole study, which lasted approximately 5.5 months, patients were given diphenylcyclopropenone on the scalp once a week. Study-level findings and limits: Clustering by CDR3 similarity yielded significantly more large clusters from expanded TCRs than controls. With DPC sensitization, TCRs exceeding 1 in 1000 frequency showed no change.

MiXCR, run by TCRdb on the RACE reads, gives a single entry per CDR3 protein. The sample has 330,000 or so distinct CDR3 sequences; about 6% are singletons. The specimen comprised whole blood, sampled in connection with sensitization to the hapten diphenylcyclopropenone (DPC). The receptor comes from a woman younger than 30 with alopecia areata. Some clones in this sample may be carry-over from other donors' samples. The chain recombines TRBV4-2 with TRBJ1-5; D gene uncertain. The CDR3 bases are TGTGCCAGCAGCCTGTCCTTCAATCAGCCCCAGCATTTT. It yields the protein CASSLSFNQPQHF.